A single sample gave rise to the 21 T cell receptor beta chains below, sequenced in a study of blood T cell repertoires in COVID-19 (TCRdb year 2020). The receptor library was made with the immunoSEQ multiplex PCR assay. Not all clones reach the TCRdb copy of this immuneACCESS table, which keeps in-frame sequences only. Checked studies attribute under half of the gap to unresolved V genes and leave the rest unexplained. Across this sample there are about 91,000 clones, with about four fifths seen only once. Clones ranked in the top ten supply around 10% of the sample. The sample was peripheral blood. The source is a woman over 75 with acute or convalescent COVID-19.

V usage is TRBV19 and J usage is TRBJ2-5; 10 bases agree with TRBD2. CDR3 length: 15 residues. After removal of 5 bases from V and 4 bases from J, the junction contained 7 bases not matched to a gene. Germline-derived CDR1 and CDR2 are LNHDA and SQIVND (reference sequence). In DNA, the CDR3 is TGTGCCAGTAGTTGGGCCTCTAGCGGGGGAGAGACCCAGTACTTC. It encodes CASSWASSGGETQYF. Complete variable domain (other parts from reference TRBV19 and TRBJ2-5): DGGITQSPKYLFRKEGQNVTLSCEQNLNHDAMYWYRQDPGQGLRLIYYSQIVNDFQKGDIAEGYSVSREKKESFPLTVTSAQKNPTAFYLCASSWASSGGETQYFGPGTRLLVL.

The chain is built from TRBV5-1 and TRBJ1-5; D may be TRBD1 (5 bases). From germline, CDR1 is SGHRS and CDR2 YFSETQ. V lost 4 bases and J 0 bases, leaving 14 bases between the germline ends. CDR3 length equals 16 residues. CDR3 in amino acids: CASSRAGVYSNQPQHF. The CDR3 DNA sequence: TGCGCCAGCAGCCGGGCGGGGGTTTATAGCAATCAGCCCCAGCATTTT.

V and J are TRBV2 and TRBJ1-6; D is perhaps TRBD1 (5 bases). Trimming pared 0 bases from V and 0 bases from J, leaving 12 bases between. The CDR3 runs to 18 residues. Germline V lookup: CDR1 SNHLY, CDR2 FYNNEI. The CDR3 DNA reads TGTGCCAGCAGTGAAGCAATGGTCAGGGCCTCCTATAATTCACCCCTCCACTTT. Protein: CASSEAMVRASYNSPLHF.

The CDR3 nucleotides are TGTGCCAGCAGCTTTGACGGGGACTATGGCTACACCTTC. It yields the protein CASSFDGDYGYTF. The chain has TRBV12-3 or TRBV12-4 and TRBJ1-2, with D uncertain. V lost 6 bases and J 3 bases, leaving 11 bases between the germline ends. This CDR3 contains 13 residues.

J is TRBJ2-3 and V is TRBV21-1; the table gives TRBD1 as D, unverified against the DNA. TRBV21-1 is assigned pseudogene status. CDR3 size: 16 residues. The CDR3 DNA follows: TGTGCCAGCAGCGACCCGGGACAGGGGGCGGGAGATACGCAGTATTTT. Its translation is CASSDPGQGAGDTQYF.

V gene TRBV18 combines with J gene TRBJ1-6, with no clear D. CDR3 length equals 13 residues. V dropped 2 bases and J dropped 8 bases, with 7 bases sitting between them. CDR1 is KGHSH and CDR2 is LQKENI in the germline V gene. CDR3 loop: CASSPMRDSPLHF. CDR3 sequence (DNA): TGTGCCAGCTCACCAATGAGGGATTCACCCCTCCACTTT.

This clone was seen a handful of times. The chain is built from TRBV28 and TRBJ1-5; maybe TRBD1 (5 bases). CDR1 is MDHEN and CDR2 is SYDVKM in the germline V gene. The V end lost 5 bases, the J end lost 0 bases, and 14 bases lay between the germline ends. The CDR3 is made up of 16 amino acids. This CDR3 reads CASSPGGRDSNQPQHF. CDR3 bases: TGTGCCAGCAGTCCGGGGGGTCGGGATAGCAATCAGCCCCAGCATTTT.

This clone was observed a handful of times. The chain's CDR3 is CANLTGPGEAFF. CDR3 sequence (DNA): TGTGCCAACTTGACAGGCCCGGGGGAAGCTTTCTTT. The chain has TRBV6-6 and TRBJ1-1; a possible D gene is TRBD1 (6 bases). The CDR3 is made up of 12 amino acids. V was clipped by 10 bases and J by 8 bases, with 17 bases between them. In germline, CDR1 is MNHNY, CDR2 SVGAGI (reference sequence).

This clone was counted only a few times. The CDR3 DNA follows: TGTGCCTCCCAAGAGGCAGGGTTTTATGGCTACACCTTC. Translation: CASQEAGFYGYTF. The chain joins TRBV12-3 or TRBV12-4 to TRBJ1-2; D may be TRBD1 (5 bases). The CDR3 is made up of 13 amino acids. V shed 11 bases and J shed 5 bases, with 18 bases lying between them.

The chain couples TRBV18 to TRBJ1-4; TRBD1 matches 7 bases. Germline V lookup: CDR1 KGHSH, CDR2 LQKENI. CDR3 length: 13 residues. V was pared by 6 bases and J by 8 bases, with 6 bases of the junction left unmatched. CDR3 nucleotides: TGTGCCAGCTCTCCCTCGGACAGGGAAAAACTGTTTTTT. This encodes CASSPSDREKLFF.

V usage is TRBV19 and J usage is TRBJ1-2; TRBD1 might be the D (6 bases). In germline, CDR1 is LNHDA, CDR2 SQIVND (reference sequence). The CDR3 length is 12 residues. Trimming shortened V by 9 bases and J by 6 bases, and 14 bases separated the two germline ends. DNA for the CDR3: TGTGCCAGCTACTCCGGGACACATGGCTACACCTTC. Protein product: CASYSGTHGYTF.

J is TRBJ1-5 and V is TRBV5-4; a possible D gene is TRBD1 (5 bases). The CDR3 is 13 residues long. The germline V gene has CDR1 SGHNT and CDR2 YYREEE (reference sequence). V shed 9 bases and J shed 2 bases, with 12 bases lying between them. The CDR3 DNA reads as TGTGCCACCTCGGACAAGGGCAATCAGCCCCAGCATTTT. Protein sequence: CATSDKGNQPQHF. Filled out from reference TRBV5-4 and TRBJ1-5, the complete variable domain reads ETGVTQSPTHLIKTRGQQVTLRCSSQSGHNTVSWYQQALGQGPQFIFQYYREEENGRGNFPPRFSGLQFPNYSSELNVNALELDDSALYLCATSDKGNQPQHFGDGTRLSIL.

The chain carries TRBV5-1 and TRBJ2-7; a weak D match, TRBD1 (6 bases). This CDR3 has 15 residues. Trimming left V 0 bases short and J 4 bases short, with 14 bases between. CDR1 and CDR2 (germline): SGHRS, YFSETQ. This CDR3 is CASSLDPGEQYEQYF. CDR3 DNA sequence: TGCGCCAGCAGCTTGGATCCAGGGGAGCAGTACGAGCAGTACTTC.

The chain is built from TRBV5-4 and TRBJ2-3; 8 nucleotides match TRBD2. The CDR3 extends over 16 amino acids. CDR1 is SGHNT, CDR2 YYREEE, per germline (reference sequence). V was clipped by 0 bases and J by 6 bases; unmatched bases: 9. The CDR3 loop is CASSLELAVKGDTQYF. The DNA for the CDR3 is TGTGCCAGCAGCTTGGAACTAGCGGTAAAGGGGGATACGCAGTATTTT. Drawing the rest from reference TRBV5-4 and TRBJ2-3, the complete variable domain is ETGVTQSPTHLIKTRGQQVTLRCSSQSGHNTVSWYQQALGQGPQFIFQYYREEENGRGNFPPRFSGLQFPNYSSELNVNALELDDSALYLCASSLELAVKGDTQYFGPGTRLTVL.

The rearrangement joins TRBV7-9 to TRBJ2-7, with 10 positions matching TRBD1. V was clipped by 0 bases and J by 5 bases; unmatched bases: 4. This CDR3 comprises 15 residues. Per the germline V gene, CDR1 is SEHNR and CDR2 is FQNEAQ (reference sequence). CDR3 region: CASSLAVGTGDEQYF. The CDR3, as DNA: TGTGCCAGCAGCTTAGCAGTAGGGACAGGGGACGAGCAGTACTTC.

This clone was counted once. The chain employs TRBV5-1 and TRBJ2-5; TRBD2 aligns across 10 bases. With 4 bases clipped from V and 5 bases from J, the junction kept 5 bases outside the gene matches. Germline V lookup: CDR1 SGHRS, CDR2 YFSETQ. The CDR3 totals 14 residues. CDR3 sequence reads: CASSAAGGQETQYF. The CDR3 DNA follows: TGCGCCAGCAGCGCAGCGGGGGGGCAGGAGACCCAGTACTTC.

V gene TRBV28 combines with J gene TRBJ1-5; the D gene is possibly TRBD1 (5 bases). The CDR3 extends over 14 amino acids. Trimming removed 7 bases at V and 3 bases at J, with 13 bases between. Per the germline V gene, CDR1 is MDHEN and CDR2 is SYDVKM. The CDR3 is CASTRASNNQPQHF. CDR3 in DNA: TGTGCCAGCACCAGGGCTTCAAACAATCAGCCCCAGCATTTT. The variable domain in full, completed from reference TRBV28 and TRBJ1-5, reads DVKVTQSSRYLVKRTGEKVFLECVQDMDHENMFWYRQDPGLGLRLIYFSYDVKMKEKGDIPEGYSVSREKKERFSLILESASTNQTSMYLCASTRASNNQPQHFGDGTRLSIL.

The gene calls are TRBV19 and TRBJ1-2; 11 positions match TRBD1. With 5 bases clipped from V and 13 bases from J, the junction kept 6 bases outside the gene matches. From germline, CDR1 is LNHDA and CDR2 SQIVND (reference sequence). The CDR3 is made up of 12 amino acids. In DNA, the CDR3 is TGTGCCAGTAGTCTTCGGGACAGGGGGACCACCTTC. Translation: CASSLRDRGTTF.

This sequence joins TRBV10-3 and TRBJ1-5; TRBD1 might be the D (5 bases). This CDR3 is 14 amino acids long. V lost 4 bases, J lost 0 bases, and 7 bases lay in between. Looked up from germline, CDR1 is ENHRY and CDR2 is SYGVKD. The CDR3: CAISGDSSNQPQHF. For the CDR3, the DNA is TGTGCCATCAGTGGAGACAGTAGCAATCAGCCCCAGCATTTT.

This clone was observed a handful of times. This chain connects TRBV5-6 to TRBJ2-7; 7 bases fit TRBD2. Germline V gene data show CDR1 as SGHDT and CDR2 as YYEEEE. V was pared by 4 bases and J by 3 bases, with 7 bases of the junction left unmatched. The CDR3 covers 14 residues. The CDR3 region is CASSPPGRNYEQYF. CDR3 in DNA: TGTGCCAGCAGCCCCCCCGGGAGGAACTACGAGCAGTACTTC. Using reference TRBV5-6 and TRBJ2-7 for the parts outside the CDR3, the full variable domain is DAGVTQSPTHLIKTRGQQVTLRCSPKSGHDTVSWYQQALGQGPQFIFQYYEEEERQRGNFPDRFSGHQFPNYSSELNVNALLLGDSALYLCASSPPGRNYEQYFGPGTRLTVT.

This clone has only a few counts. The V and J genes are TRBV7-2 and TRBJ2-1; possible D gene TRBD2, 6 bases. The germline gives CDR1 SGHTA, CDR2 FQGNSA. Trimming left V 1 base short and J 4 bases short, with 11 bases between. The CDR3 loop spans 15 amino acids. CDR3 nucleotides: TGTGCCAGCAGCTTAGACCCAGGAGGGTACAATGAGCAGTTCTTC. Protein sequence: CASSLDPGGYNEQFF.